Each of the 3 T cell receptor beta chains below was sequenced from the same sample in a study of T cell repertoires in cytomegalovirus infection. TCRdb reprocessed the reads via MiXCR and lists one record per CDR3 protein. The sample has 150,000 to 190,000 distinct CDR3 sequences, about 20% seen once. Sequencing was performed on PBMCs. The receptors derive from a human donor in good health (CMV status not recorded). Some clones in this sample may be carry-over from other donors' samples.

This chain uses TRBV12-3 or TRBV12-4 with TRBJ2-7; D assignment may be TRBD1 or TRBD2 (5 bases each). Trimming left V 4 bases short and J 8 bases short, with 24 bases between. CDR3 length: 16 residues. The CDR3 nucleotides read TGTGCCAGCAGTTCAACCCCCGGGACGGGACCTTTGAAGCAGTACTTC. Translating gives CASSSTPGTGPLKQYF.

This chain links TRBV11-2 with TRBJ1-6; D unresolved. This CDR3 contains 18 residues. CDR1 and CDR2 (germline): SGHAT, FQNNGV. The ends were cut back, 5 bases at V and 2 bases at J, with 19 bases in the middle. The CDR3: CASSALQDPKPYNSPLHF. CDR3 nucleotide sequence: TGTGCCAGCAGCGCCCTTCAAGACCCCAAGCCCTATAATTCACCCCTCCACTTT.

The CDR3 sequence: CASSPIRTGFNSPLHF. The CDR3 DNA reads as TGTGCCAGCAGTCCTATCCGGACAGGATTTAATTCACCCCTCCACTTT. The gene calls are TRBV6-2 or TRBV6-3 and TRBJ1-6, with TRBD1 identical over 7 bases. Looked up from germline, CDR1 is MNHEY and CDR2 is SVGEGT. This CDR3 is built from 16 residues. V was pared by 5 bases and J by 6 bases, with 10 bases of the junction left unmatched.